These 8 T cell receptor beta chains were all obtained from the same sample, sequenced in a study of OX40 agonist ivuxolimab in advanced cancers. Some clones are missing from TCRdb's copy, which holds only in-frame ones; the method was immunoSEQ multiplex PCR. The sample has roughly 60,000 clones, roughly 84% seen once. Sequences were derived from CD4+ or CD8+ T cells sorted from blood, sampled in a trial of the OX40 agonist ivuxolimab. All receptors come from an adult with an advanced solid tumor such as melanoma, head and neck, liver or kidney cancer.

This rearrangement joins TRBV4-3 to TRBJ1-1; 9 nucleotides align to TRBD1. CDR3 length: 14 residues. The germline V gene has CDR1 LGHNA and CDR2 YSLEER. Germline trimming cut 3 bases from V and 6 bases from J; bases unmatched to any gene: 5. This CDR3 reads CASSHRTGDAEAFF. In nucleotides, the CDR3 is TGCGCCAGCAGCCACCGGACAGGGGACGCTGAAGCTTTCTTT.

The V gene is TRBV30, the J gene TRBJ1-5; possibly TRBD1 for D (5 bases). The germline V and J ends were trimmed by 4 bases and 4 bases, with 11 bases remaining between them. From germline, CDR1 is GTSNPN and CDR2 SVGIG (reference sequence). This CDR3 spans 13 amino acids. This CDR3 is CAWNGGLNQPQHF. The CDR3 nucleotides read TGTGCCTGGAACGGGGGACTGAATCAGCCCCAGCATTTT.

The V call is TRBV4-1, the J call TRBJ1-4, with D hard to call. Germline V CDR1 and CDR2: MGHRA, YSYEKL. The V end was cut by 4 bases, the J end by 7 bases, with 16 bases between. CDR3 length: 15 residues. CDR3 coding DNA: TGCGCCAGCAGCCTTTTCTCGGGAAGCGGTGAAAAACTGTTTTTT. Translating gives CASSLFSGSGEKLFF.

The chain employs TRBV19 and TRBJ2-1, with 8 bases lining up with TRBD2. The CDR3 is 18 residues long. Germline loops: CDR1 LNHDA, CDR2 SQIVND (reference sequence). V lost 5 bases to trimming and J lost 4 bases; unmatched junction nucleotides: 16. In DNA form, the CDR3 reads TGTGCCAGTAGTGCCTCGAACGGGAGGGCCTGGAGATACAATGAGCAGTTCTTC. Its translation: CASSASNGRAWRYNEQFF.

The chain carries TRBV6-1 and TRBJ2-1; no reliable D call. Germline V gene lookup returns CDR1 MNHNS and CDR2 SASEGT. Between the trimmed V and J ends, which lost 4 bases and 2 bases, there was a span of 15 bases. The CDR3 extends over 16 amino acids. The CDR3 DNA reads as TGTGCCAGCAGTGTAATTCTAGAGCAAACCTACAATGAGCAGTTCTTC. Amino acid sequence: CASSVILEQTYNEQFF.

The V gene is TRBV11-2, the J gene TRBJ2-2; D possibly uses TRBD1 or TRBD2 (5 bases each). The CDR3 loop spans 16 amino acids. Per germline, CDR1 SGHAT and CDR2 FQNNGV. The germline V and J ends were trimmed by 3 bases and 2 bases, with 13 bases remaining between them. Written as DNA, the CDR3 is TGTGCCAGCAGCTTCCTTCGGGGACCCAACACCGGGGAGCTGTTTTTT. This encodes CASSFLRGPNTGELFF.

The chain joins TRBV6-5 to TRBJ2-1; TRBD1 or TRBD2 may be the D gene (5 bases each). CDR3 length: 13 amino acids. Germline CDR1 reads MNHEY; CDR2 reads SVGAGI. V was trimmed by 11 bases and J by 10 bases, leaving 21 bases between them. CDR3 coding DNA: TGTGCCGTCGTCGGAGAGGGGCGGAAGGAGCAGTTCTTC. Encoded protein: CAVVGEGRKEQFF.

The gene calls are TRBV30 and TRBJ1-2, with 9 positions matching TRBD1. The CDR3 has 15 amino acids. With V trimmed by 3 bases and J by 7 bases, 12 bases remained unmatched. Germline V gives CDR1 GTSNPN, CDR2 SVGIG (reference sequence). In nucleotides, the CDR3 is TGTGCCTGGAGGAACAGGGGGCGAGTGGAGTTTGGCTACACCTTC. Translation gives CAWRNRGRVEFGYTF.